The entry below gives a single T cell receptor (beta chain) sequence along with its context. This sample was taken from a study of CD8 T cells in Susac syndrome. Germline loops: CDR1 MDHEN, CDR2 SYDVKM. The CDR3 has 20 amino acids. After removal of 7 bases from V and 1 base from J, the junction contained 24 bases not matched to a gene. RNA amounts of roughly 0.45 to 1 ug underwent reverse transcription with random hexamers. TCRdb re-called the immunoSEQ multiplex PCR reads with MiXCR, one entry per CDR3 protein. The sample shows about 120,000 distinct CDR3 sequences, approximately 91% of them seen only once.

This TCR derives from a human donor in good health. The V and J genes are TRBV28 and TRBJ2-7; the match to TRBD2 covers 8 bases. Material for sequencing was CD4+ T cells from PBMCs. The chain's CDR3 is CASTPPGAGGNNGRSYEQYF. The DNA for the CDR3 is TGTGCCAGCACCCCTCCCGGGGCGGGAGGTAATAACGGGCGGTCCTACGAGCAGTACTTC.